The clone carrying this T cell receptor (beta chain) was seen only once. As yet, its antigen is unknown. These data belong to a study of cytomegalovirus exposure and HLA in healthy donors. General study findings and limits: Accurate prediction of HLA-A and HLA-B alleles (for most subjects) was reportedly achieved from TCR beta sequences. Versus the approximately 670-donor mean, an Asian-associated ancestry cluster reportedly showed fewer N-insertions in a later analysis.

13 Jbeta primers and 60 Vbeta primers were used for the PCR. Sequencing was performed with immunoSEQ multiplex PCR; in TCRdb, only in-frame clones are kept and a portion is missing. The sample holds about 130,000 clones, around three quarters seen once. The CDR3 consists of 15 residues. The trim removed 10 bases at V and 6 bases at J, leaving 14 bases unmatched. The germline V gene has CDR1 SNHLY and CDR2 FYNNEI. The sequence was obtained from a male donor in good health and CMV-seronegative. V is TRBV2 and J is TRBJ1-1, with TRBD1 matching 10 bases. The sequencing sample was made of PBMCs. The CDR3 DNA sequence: TGTGCCACCGGGACAGGGGCCGGGAAATGGGCTGAAGCTTTCTTT. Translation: CATGTGAGKWAEAFF.